The 27 T cell receptor beta chains below were found in one sample sequenced in a study of T cells after yellow fever vaccination. TCRdb reprocessed the 5' RACE reads with MiXCR, giving one entry per CDR3 protein. This sample has hundreds of thousands of distinct CDR3 sequences, with about 19% found just once. This sample comprised PBMCs, obtained 15 days after the yellow fever booster vaccination. The receptor set was obtained from a man aged 25-45 years who received the YFV17D yellow fever vaccine.

This clonotype was picked up a small number of times. This sequence joins TRBV5-6 and TRBJ2-7, with a weak D call TRBD2 (6 bases). The germline CDR1 and CDR2 sequences are SGHDT and YYEEEE. V shed 1 base and J shed 2 bases, with 16 bases lying between them. The CDR3 length is 16 residues. The CDR3 here is CASSLWVRGSTYEQYF. CDR3 nucleotide sequence: TGTGCCAGCAGCTTGTGGGTTCGGGGGAGCACCTACGAGCAGTACTTC.

The chain recombines TRBV11-2 with TRBJ2-1; 13 bases align to TRBD2. Per the germline V gene, CDR1 is SGHAT and CDR2 is FQNNGV. The CDR3 runs to 15 residues. The trim removed 4 bases at V and 8 bases at J, leaving 5 bases unmatched. The CDR3 loop is CASSWTSGSRDEQFF. The DNA for the CDR3 is TGTGCCAGCAGCTGGACTAGCGGGAGTCGCGATGAGCAGTTCTTC.

The V gene is TRBV9, the J gene TRBJ2-2; maybe TRBD1 (7 bases). This CDR3 contains 13 residues. The V gene's germline CDR1 is SGDLS and CDR2 YYNGEE. The germline V and J ends were trimmed by 5 bases and 4 bases, with 9 bases remaining between them. The CDR3 protein is CASREGATGELFF. The CDR3 DNA follows: TGTGCCAGCAGGGAGGGGGCCACCGGGGAGCTGTTTTTT.

The genes are TRBV5-6 and TRBJ2-1; the D is unclear. The germline CDR1 and CDR2 sequences are SGHDT and YYEEEE. This CDR3 has 14 amino acids. The V end lost 2 bases, the J end lost 5 bases, and 11 bases lay between the germline ends. The CDR3 spells CASSFLVPNNEQFF. CDR3 DNA sequence: TGTGCCAGCAGCTTTCTAGTCCCGAACAATGAGCAGTTCTTC.

The rearrangement joins TRBV11-1 to TRBJ2-1; 9 nucleotides match TRBD2. The trim removed 4 bases at V and 7 bases at J, leaving 14 bases unmatched. This CDR3 is built from 17 residues. CDR1 and CDR2 (germline): SGHAT, FQDESV (reference sequence). DNA of the CDR3: TGTGCCAGCAGCTCCAAAAACGGAGCGGGAGGTTCAAATGAGCAGTTCTTC. The encoded protein is CASSSKNGAGGSNEQFF.

The V and J genes are TRBV28 and TRBJ2-7, with TRBD1 matching over 10 bases. The length of the CDR3 is 14 residues. The V gene's germline CDR1 is MDHEN and CDR2 SYDVKM. V trimming: 6 bases; J trimming: 5 bases; junction bases outside the gene matches: 7. The CDR3 region is CASSIRQGANEQYF. Written as DNA, the CDR3 is TGTGCCAGCAGCATTAGACAGGGGGCAAACGAGCAGTACTTC.

The chain has TRBV29-1 and TRBJ2-4; no clear D gene. Trimming shortened V by 4 bases and J by 9 bases, and 16 bases separated the two germline ends. Looked up from germline, CDR1 is SQVTM and CDR2 is ANQGSEA. The CDR3 is made up of 13 amino acids. The CDR3 DNA is TGCAGCGTTGGTGGCAGTGGTTTGGGCATTCAGTACTTC. Amino acids: CSVGGSGLGIQYF.

This chain links TRBV5-6 with TRBJ2-7, with D unresolved. The germline V gene encodes CDR1 SGHDT and CDR2 YYEEEE. V was trimmed by 0 bases and J by 11 bases, leaving 12 bases between them. The CDR3 is 12 amino acids. In nucleotides, the CDR3 is TGTGCCAGCAGCTTGGTTCTAGGCGTTGAGTACTTC. This translates into CASSLVLGVEYF.

The J gene is TRBJ2-1, the V gene TRBV14; D possibly corresponds to TRBD2 (6 bases). There are 15 residues in the CDR3. In germline, CDR1 is SGHDN, CDR2 FVKESK. The ends were cut back, 0 bases at V and 7 bases at J, with 13 bases in the middle. DNA for the CDR3: TGTGCCAGCAGCCAAGAGGCGGGAACATGGAATGAGCAGTTCTTC. Protein product: CASSQEAGTWNEQFF.

This clonotype came up a few times. The V and J genes are TRBV12-3 or TRBV12-4 and TRBJ2-7; maybe TRBD1 (6 bases). This CDR3 is built from 14 residues. The V end was cut by 5 bases, the J end by 6 bases, with 17 bases between. This CDR3 reads CASSQSPGAGEQYF. CDR3 DNA sequence: TGTGCCAGCAGTCAAAGTCCAGGGGCGGGCGAGCAGTACTTC.

V gene TRBV20-1 combines with J gene TRBJ2-7; 7 positions match TRBD1. Germline V CDR1 and CDR2: DFQATT, SNEGSKA (reference sequence). The CDR3 has 15 amino acids. Losses at the gene ends were 0 bases for V and 6 bases for J; bases not matched to a gene: 11. CDR3 bases: TGCAGTGCTAGAGAAGGGGGCAGGGTGATTGGCGAGCAGTACTTC. Amino acids: CSAREGGRVIGEQYF.

This clonotype was seen repeatedly, ten times or more. The V gene is TRBV7-8, the J gene TRBJ2-7, with 10 positions matching TRBD2. Germline V lookup: CDR1 SGHVS, CDR2 FQNEAQ. The CDR3 covers 16 residues. V lost 5 bases, J lost 7 bases, and 14 bases stayed unmatched. CDR3 nucleotide sequence: TGTGCCAGCAGCCCCACTGTGCTAGCGGGAGCTCGGGAGCAGTACTTC. This codes for CASSPTVLAGAREQYF.

This clonotype has only a few counts. J is TRBJ2-2 and V is TRBV6-2 or TRBV6-3, with a weak D call TRBD1 (5 bases). The CDR3 runs to 13 residues. Germline CDR1 MNHEY, CDR2 SVGEGT. The V end lost 2 bases, the J end lost 7 bases, and 8 bases lay between the germline ends. In DNA form, the CDR3 reads TGTGCCAGCAGTTACCAGGGTTACGGGGAGCTGTTTTTT. It yields the protein CASSYQGYGELFF.

J is TRBJ1-1 and V is TRBV29-1; possible D gene TRBD1, 6 bases. Trimming left V 8 bases short and J 7 bases short, with 17 bases between. From germline, CDR1 is SQVTM and CDR2 ANQGSEA. CDR3 length: 12 amino acids. The CDR3 sequence: CSSSRGGGEAFF. The CDR3 nucleotides read TGCAGCTCGTCAAGGGGAGGGGGTGAAGCTTTCTTT.

This chain connects TRBV12-3 or TRBV12-4 to TRBJ2-7, with 9 nucleotides matching TRBD1. V trimming: 4 bases; J trimming: 3 bases; junction bases outside the gene matches: 10. This CDR3 is 16 amino acids long. Here the CDR3 DNA reads TGTGCCAGCAGTTCCATGGGCGGGACAGGGAACTACGAGCAGTACTTC. Residues: CASSSMGGTGNYEQYF.

This clonotype was counted between two and nine times. The V gene is TRBV29-1, the J gene TRBJ2-1; a possible D gene is TRBD1 (6 bases). The V and J ends lost 4 bases and 7 bases respectively, with 11 bases between them. The CDR3 is 12 amino acids. Germline CDR1 is SQVTM and CDR2 is ANQGSEA. For the CDR3, the DNA is TGCAGCGTTGGGCAACAGGGAAATGAGCAGTTCTTC. It specifies CSVGQQGNEQFF.

This clonotype was counted between two and nine times. The chain employs TRBV28 and TRBJ2-1; D is tentatively TRBD1 or TRBD2 (5 bases each). Germline-derived CDR1 and CDR2 are MDHEN and SYDVKM. Trimming removed 4 bases at V and 0 bases at J, with 13 bases between. The CDR3 is made up of 16 amino acids. CDR3 residues: CASSWVSGHSYNEQFF. The CDR3 DNA is TGTGCCAGCAGTTGGGTGAGCGGACACTCCTACAATGAGCAGTTCTTC.

At least ten counts were recorded for this clonotype. This sequence joins TRBV7-8 and TRBJ2-5; D is undetermined. The CDR3 runs 12 residues. Germline V gene sequence: CDR1 SGHVS, CDR2 FQNEAQ. The V and J ends lost 5 bases and 1 base respectively, with 5 bases between them. The chain's CDR3 is CASSRAQETQYF. The CDR3 region has the DNA TGTGCCAGCAGCCGAGCCCAAGAGACCCAGTACTTC.

The table lists this clonotype with a few counts. The chain carries TRBV6-5 and TRBJ2-6, with 8 bases fitting TRBD1. After removal of 5 bases from V and 0 bases from J, the junction contained 6 bases not matched to a gene. The germline V gene encodes CDR1 MNHEY and CDR2 SVGAGI. The CDR3 totals 17 residues. CDR3 DNA sequence: TGTGCCAGCAGTCCTGTGACAGGGGTCTCTGGGGCCAACGTCCTGACTTTC. Translating gives CASSPVTGVSGANVLTF.

The V gene is TRBV20-1, the J gene TRBJ2-7, with 8 bases lining up with TRBD2. Germline-derived CDR1 and CDR2 are DFQATT and SNEGSKA (reference sequence). Trimming at V came to 2 bases and at J to 2 bases, leaving 5 bases not matched to a gene. The CDR3 contains 14 residues. The DNA for the CDR3 is TGCAGTGCTAGACTAGCGGGCACCACCTACGAGCAGTACTTC. Its translation is CSARLAGTTYEQYF.

The V call is TRBV20-1, the J call TRBJ2-1; 8 bases line up with TRBD1. This CDR3 region has 18 residues. Germline lookup yields CDR1 DFQATT and CDR2 SNEGSKA (reference sequence). V was pared by 3 bases and J by 0 bases, with 13 bases of the junction left unmatched. As DNA, the CDR3 is TGCAGTGCTAGGTATGACAGGGGACCCTCGAGCTCCTACAATGAGCAGTTCTTC. Translation gives CSARYDRGPSSSYNEQFF.

V is TRBV3-1 and J is TRBJ2-7; the D is unclear. V was clipped by 2 bases and J by 3 bases, with 11 bases between them. The germline V gene has CDR1 LGHDT and CDR2 YNNKEL (reference sequence). This CDR3 is 14 amino acids long. Here the CDR3 reads CASSQTGQSYEQYF. Written as DNA, the CDR3 is TGTGCCAGCAGCCAAACTGGTCAGAGCTACGAGCAGTACTTC.

The chain joins TRBV5-1 to TRBJ2-1, with 7 nucleotides matching TRBD2. The J segment lost 3 bases and the V segment lost 0 bases, leaving 6 bases of the junction unmatched. Germline loops: CDR1 SGHRS, CDR2 YFSETQ. The CDR3 is 16 amino acids. The CDR3 DNA reads TGCGCCAGCAGCTTGGCTGCTAGCGGATTCTACAATGAGCAGTTCTTC. It specifies CASSLAASGFYNEQFF.

The V and J genes are TRBV15 and TRBJ2-5; 9 nucleotides line up with TRBD2. CDR3 length: 13 residues. V lost 4 bases to trimming and J lost 5 bases; unmatched junction nucleotides: 2. The germline gives CDR1 LNHNV, CDR2 YYDKDF (reference sequence). The CDR3 sequence: CATSKSGRETQYF. The CDR3 region has the DNA TGTGCCACCAGCAAGAGCGGGAGGGAGACCCAGTACTTC.

The chain joins TRBV3-1 to TRBJ2-3; D may be TRBD1 or TRBD2 (5 bases each). CDR3 size: 15 residues. Germline V gene sequence: CDR1 LGHDT, CDR2 YNNKEL (reference sequence). Trimming shortened V by 5 bases and J by 2 bases, and 14 bases separated the two germline ends. In DNA form, the CDR3 reads TGTGCCAGCAGCTACCGGGGCCTTTCCACAGATACGCAGTATTTT. Residues: CASSYRGLSTDTQYF.

The V gene is TRBV12-3 or TRBV12-4, the J gene TRBJ2-7; tentatively, D is TRBD1 or TRBD2 (5 bases each). The CDR3 length is 14 residues. The ends were cut back, 5 bases at V and 2 bases at J, with 13 bases in the middle. The CDR3 DNA is TGTGCCAGCAGTCACGGGACGGCGACCTACGAGCAGTACTTC. It is translated as CASSHGTATYEQYF.

This clonotype was seen a handful of times. J is TRBJ2-4 and V is TRBV20-1; D is undetermined. Trimming pared 3 bases from V and 8 bases from J, leaving 14 bases between. The CDR3 sequence is 13 residues long. Germline loops: CDR1 DFQATT, CDR2 SNEGSKA (reference sequence). This CDR3 is CSASKVVGDIQYF. The CDR3 region has the DNA TGCAGTGCTAGTAAGGTTGTCGGAGACATTCAGTACTTC.